This is a list of T cell receptor beta chains from one sample in a study of T cell repertoires in cytomegalovirus infection. TCRdb re-derived calls from the reads in MiXCR, one entry per CDR3 protein. This table holds under 120,000 distinct CDR3 sequences, less than 55% found once. No antigens are known for them. The sequences come from CD8+ T cells from cultured PBMCs, collected from culture after CMV antigen stimulation. These receptors were collected from a human donor in good health (CMV status not recorded). Some clones in this sample may be carry-over from other donors' samples. Both conserved end residues are part of each CDR3. D genes are given only for firm matches. A clone size is listed for some rows: how often the clone was seen (once, few, many), or a class if it is expanded.

abundance	v_gene	d_gene	len	j_gene	CDR3aa	CDR3nt
NA	TRBV25-1	NA	15	TRBJ2-2	CASSEPRAGTGELFF	TGTGCCAGCAGTGAGCCCAGGGCAGGAACCGGGGAGCTGTTTTTT
NA	TRBV27	NA	12	TRBJ2-2	CASFGDTGELFF	TGTGCCAGCTTCGGGGACACCGGGGAGCTGTTTTTT
many	TRBV12-3/TRBV12-4	TRBD1	15	TRBJ1-2	CASSLDRGIFRGYTF	TGTGCCAGCAGTTTAGACAGGGGAATCTTTCGGGGCTACACCTTC
NA	TRBV4-2	NA	15	TRBJ1-5	CASSQHRDLLQPQHF	TGTGCCAGCAGCCAGCACCGGGACCTTCTCCAGCCCCAGCATTTT
NA	TRBV7-8	TRBD2	14	TRBJ2-7	CASSLDPGGYEQYF	TGTGCCAGCAGCTTAGACCCGGGAGGCTACGAGCAGTACTTC
NA	TRBV7-6	NA	16	TRBJ2-1	CASSAQRPGPYNEQFF	TGTGCCAGCAGCGCCCAGCGTCCGGGACCCTACAATGAGCAGTTCTTC
NA	TRBV6-5	NA	15	TRBJ1-1	CASSYLKGVPTEAFF	TGTGCCAGCAGTTACCTAAAAGGGGTGCCCACTGAAGCTTTCTTT
NA	TRBV12-3/TRBV12-4	NA	14	TRBJ2-3	CASSSASTTDTQYF	TGTGCCAGCAGTTCGGCCTCTACCACAGATACGCAGTATTTT
NA	TRBV19	NA	15	TRBJ1-3	CASSIARVSGNTIYF	TGTGCCAGTAGTATTGCGCGAGTCTCTGGAAACACCATATATTTT
NA	TRBV7-6	TRBD2	15	TRBJ2-5	CASSRTSGVPETQYF	TGTGCCAGCAGCCGTACTAGCGGGGTCCCAGAGACCCAGTACTTC
NA	TRBV7-9	NA	14	TRBJ2-7	CASSSSGTFYEQYF	TGTGCCAGCAGCTCCTCCGGGACTTTCTACGAGCAGTACTTC
few	TRBV4-2	TRBD2	15	TRBJ2-1	CASSLAGASYNEQFF	TGTGCCAGCAGCCTAGCGGGGGCCTCCTACAATGAGCAGTTCTTC
NA	TRBV2	NA	16	TRBJ1-1	CASSEGGGYVNTEAFF	TGTGCCAGCAGTGAAGGGGGGGGTTACGTGAACACTGAAGCTTTCTTT
few	TRBV7-8	TRBD2	19	TRBJ2-6	CASSLAPLAGDSGANVLTF	TGTGCCAGCAGCTTAGCGCCACTAGCGGGGGACTCTGGGGCCAACGTCCTGACTTTC
NA	TRBV5-4	NA	13	TRBJ2-7	CASSPRTAYEQYF	TGTGCCAGCAGCCCGCGGACAGCCTACGAGCAGTACTTC
NA	TRBV12-3/TRBV12-4	TRBD2	18	TRBJ2-7	CASSLGIGLDLRSYEQYF	TGTGCCAGCAGTTTAGGGATAGGACTAGATCTAAGGTCCTACGAGCAGTACTTC
NA	TRBV27	NA	13	TRBJ2-3	CASSGDSTDTQYF	TGTGCCAGCAGTGGGGACAGCACAGATACGCAGTATTTT
few	TRBV27	TRBD1	15	TRBJ2-7	CASSPGTGIDYEQYF	TGTGCCAGCAGTCCCGGGACAGGGATAGACTACGAGCAGTACTTC
few	TRBV7-9	TRBD1	14	TRBJ1-5	CASSQQGSGQPQHF	TGTGCCAGCAGCCAACAGGGGTCGGGGCAGCCCCAGCATTTT
few	TRBV19	NA	15	TRBJ2-2	CASALGSWNTGELFF	TGTGCCAGTGCGTTGGGGAGTTGGAACACCGGGGAGCTGTTTTTT
NA	TRBV6-5	NA	15	TRBJ1-5	CASSYRKDSNQPQHF	TGTGCCAGCAGTTATAGGAAAGATAGCAATCAGCCCCAGCATTTT
NA	TRBV29-1	TRBD1	14	TRBJ2-3	CSVEMGQNTDTQYF	TGCAGCGTTGAGATGGGACAGAACACAGATACGCAGTATTTT
NA	TRBV5-1	TRBD1	13	TRBJ2-5	CASRNTGEETQYF	TGCGCCAGCCGGAATACAGGGGAAGAGACCCAGTACTTC
many	TRBV11-1	TRBD1	15	TRBJ1-2	CASSPGQGAGYGYTF	TGTGCCAGCAGCCCAGGACAGGGGGCCGGCTATGGCTACACCTTC
once	TRBV4-1	NA	14	TRBJ1-1	CASSQVVGSTEAFF	TGCGCCAGCAGCCAAGTGGTCGGATCCACTGAAGCTTTCTTT
NA	TRBV5-7	TRBD2	18	TRBJ2-3	CASSLGLAGPNDTDTQYF	TGTGCCAGCAGCTTGGGACTAGCGGGGCCAAACGACACAGATACGCAGTATTTT
NA	TRBV27	TRBD2	12	TRBJ2-7	CASSRAGDEQYF	TGTGCCAGCAGTCGCGCGGGGGACGAGCAGTACTTC
few	TRBV2	NA	11	TRBJ2-7	CASAKGYEQYF	TGTGCCAGCGCCAAAGGGTACGAGCAGTACTTC
NA	TRBV7-8	NA	15	TRBJ2-3	CASSLTGTAGDTQYF	TGTGCCAGCAGCTTAACCGGGACAGCGGGGGATACGCAGTATTTT
few	TRBV7-3	NA	13	TRBJ2-6	CASSESGANVLTF	TGTGCCTCCTCAGAGTCCGGGGCCAACGTCCTGACTTTC
few	TRBV11-1	NA	12	TRBJ2-1	CASSHQGAEQFF	TGTGCCAGCAGCCATCAGGGAGCTGAGCAGTTCTTC
few	TRBV7-4	TRBD1	15	TRBJ2-7	CASSLDRELSYEQYF	TGTGCCAGCAGCCTGGACAGGGAGCTCTCCTACGAGCAGTACTTC
few	TRBV10-3	TRBD1	15	TRBJ1-2	CAISEPGQEPYGYTF	TGTGCCATCAGTGAGCCTGGACAGGAGCCCTATGGCTACACCTTC
once	TRBV6-6	NA	13	TRBJ2-5	CASSYVLAETQYF	TGTGCCAGCAGTTACGTCCTAGCAGAGACCCAGTACTTC
few	TRBV19	NA	13	TRBJ1-1	CASSPFVYTEAFF	TGTGCCAGTAGTCCCTTCGTTTACACTGAAGCTTTCTTT
once	TRBV6-8	NA	11	TRBJ2-1	CASEEWGEQFF	TGTGCCAGCGAAGAGTGGGGAGAGCAGTTCTTC
NA	TRBV7-5	NA	19	TRBJ2-3	CISVPEARGVAESTDTQYF	NA
NA	TRBV7-9	NA	17	TRBJ2-1	CASSRPWDGTSYNEQFF	TGTGCCAGCAGCCGACCCTGGGACGGCACGTCCTACAATGAGCAGTTCTTC
many	TRBV13	NA	14	TRBJ2-3	CASSYGPGTDTQYF	TGTGCCAGCAGCTACGGCCCGGGGACAGATACGCAGTATTTT
many	TRBV5-6	NA	14	TRBJ1-1	CASNVRGVFTEAFF	TGTGCCAGCAATGTCAGAGGGGTATTCACTGAAGCTTTCTTT
NA	TRBV19	NA	14	TRBJ1-5	CASSIAGSNQPQHF	TGTGCCAGTAGTATCGCAGGTAGCAATCAGCCCCAGCATTTT
NA	TRBV6-8	NA	15	TRBJ1-3	CASSYSPSSGNTIYF	TGTGCCAGCAGTTACTCCCCGAGCTCTGGAAACACCATATATTTT
NA	TRBV18	NA	15	TRBJ2-1	CASSPPLAEGDEQFF	TGTGCCAGCTCACCACCCCTAGCCGAGGGCGATGAGCAGTTCTTC
NA	TRBV6-1	TRBD2	15	TRBJ2-3	CASSEGLAGKYTQYF	TGTGCCAGCAGTGAAGGGCTAGCGGGTAAATATACGCAGTATTTT
NA	TRBV5-5	NA	15	TRBJ2-7	CASSDAGFYPYEQYF	TGTGCCAGCAGCGACGCAGGGTTTTATCCCTACGAGCAGTACTTC
NA	TRBV28	TRBD1	17	TRBJ1-4	CASSLRGQGAPNEKLFF	TGTGCCAGCAGTTTAAGGGGACAGGGGGCACCTAATGAAAAACTGTTTTTT
NA	TRBV29-1	NA	14	TRBJ2-7	CSVEDGGGLYEQYF	TGCAGCGTTGAAGATGGAGGGGGCCTCTACGAGCAGTACTTC
NA	TRBV6-5	TRBD1	15	TRBJ2-7	CASADREFGSYEQYF	TGTGCCAGCGCTGACAGGGAATTTGGCTCCTACGAGCAGTACTTC
NA	TRBV19	TRBD1	14	TRBJ2-7	CASSIGGQNYEQYF	TGTGCCAGTAGTATAGGGGGACAGAACTACGAGCAGTACTTC
NA	TRBV4-1	NA	13	TRBJ2-1	CASSQARNNEQFF	TGCGCCAGCAGCCAAGCCCGCAACAATGAGCAGTTCTTC
NA	TRBV3-1	NA	15	TRBJ1-5	CASSGDPGSGQPQHF	TGTGCCAGCAGCGGAGACCCGGGGTCGGGGCAGCCCCAGCATTTT
NA	TRBV2	NA	16	TRBJ2-2	CASSDVGLENTGELFF	TGTGCCAGCAGTGACGTGGGATTGGAGAACACCGGGGAGCTGTTTTTT
NA	TRBV7-6	NA	13	TRBJ2-2	CASSYQGSGELFF	TGTGCCAGCAGCTATCAAGGATCCGGGGAGCTGTTTTTT
NA	TRBV7-8	TRBD1	17	TRBJ2-5	CASSLVGGQSTEETQYF	TGTGCCAGCAGCTTAGTTGGGGGACAGTCAACCGAAGAGACCCAGTACTTC
many	TRBV20-1	TRBD1	13	TRBJ2-3	CSAKGTGIDTQYF	TGCAGTGCTAAAGGGACAGGCATCGATACGCAGTATTTT
NA	TRBV7-9	TRBD1	12	TRBJ2-2	CASTQGAGELFF	TGTGCCAGCACCCAGGGGGCCGGGGAGCTGTTTTTT
once	TRBV27	NA	13	TRBJ2-2	CAAGDRVSGELFF	TGTGCAGCGGGGGACAGGGTGAGCGGGGAGCTGTTTTTT
NA	TRBV5-1	NA	17	TRBJ2-7	CASSLDHSVGAAYEQYF	TGCGCCAGCAGCTTGGATCATTCGGTAGGGGCAGCCTACGAGCAGTACTTC
NA	TRBV9	TRBD1	13	TRBJ2-7	CASTGQGTGEQYF	TGTGCCAGTACCGGACAGGGAACGGGCGAGCAGTACTTC
NA	TRBV7-4	NA	17	TRBJ2-3	CASSLAVGTISTDTQYF	TGTGCCAGCAGCTTAGCGGTTGGGACAATTAGCACAGATACGCAGTATTTT